A selection of T cell receptor beta chains follows, all from one sample in a study of blood T cell repertoires in COVID-19. The data were produced by immunoSEQ multiplex PCR, yet TCRdb's version contains in-frame clones alone and is incomplete. The table lists around 340,000 clones, more than 70% of them singletons. The sample comprised peripheral blood. These receptors all come from a man aged 25 to 40 with active or convalescent COVID-19. The CDR3 runs from the conserved cysteine through the conserved F or W. A D gene is named only where the DNA matches it firmly. For some rows the clone size is stated as once, few or many, or as a class when expanded; others skip it.

V	size	D	J	CDR3	DNA
TRBV28	NA	NA	TRBJ2-2	CASSLWSTGELFF	TGTGCCAGCAGTTTATGGAGCACCGGGGAGCTGTTTTTT
TRBV5-4	NA	TRBD2	TRBJ2-3	CASSIRLAVSTDTQYF	TGTGCCAGCAGCATCAGACTAGCGGTTAGCACAGATACGCAGTATTTT
TRBV6-2/TRBV6-3	NA	NA	TRBJ1-1	CASSYSAVPDSFF	TGTGCCAGCAGTTACTCTGCAGTACCTGATTCTTTCTTT
TRBV5-6	NA	TRBD1	TRBJ1-4	CASSSGQPNEKLFF	TGTGCCAGCAGCTCGGGACAGCCTAATGAAAAACTGTTTTTT
TRBV19	NA	NA	TRBJ2-2	CASSPSLSNTGELFF	TGTGCCAGTAGCCCAAGCCTTTCGAACACCGGGGAGCTGTTTTTT
TRBV4-3	once	TRBD2	TRBJ2-3	CASSLTSLTSGRSTDTQYF	TGCGCCAGCAGCCTAACTAGTCTGACTAGCGGGAGAAGCACAGATACGCAGTATTTT
TRBV19	NA	NA	TRBJ1-1	CASSIDPGDNTEAFF	TGTGCCAGTAGTATCGACCCAGGGGACAACACTGAAGCTTTCTTT
TRBV19	once	TRBD1	TRBJ2-2	CASSKDRGRSTGELFF	TGTGCCAGTAGTAAAGACAGGGGGCGCAGCACCGGGGAGCTGTTTTTT
TRBV28	NA	NA	TRBJ1-2	CASRRGTVYGYTF	TGTGCCAGCAGGCGCGGGACGGTCTATGGCTACACCTTC
TRBV7-9	once	TRBD2	TRBJ2-1	CASSLERLAVNEQFF	TGTGCCAGCAGCTTAGAAAGACTAGCGGTCAATGAGCAGTTCTTC
TRBV5-1	NA	NA	TRBJ2-1	CASSWGDGSSYNEQFF	TGCGCCAGCAGCTGGGGAGACGGGAGCTCCTACAATGAGCAGTTCTTC
TRBV6-5	NA	NA	TRBJ1-2	CASSYSTGRYGYTF	TGTGCCAGCAGTTACTCGACTGGGAGGTATGGCTACACCTTC
TRBV24-1	NA	TRBD1	TRBJ2-1	CATSDLGTGTGNEQFF	TGTGCCACCAGTGATTTGGGGACAGGTACAGGCAATGAGCAGTTCTTC
TRBV7-2	once	TRBD1	TRBJ1-6	CASSPGRQGGSPLHF	TGTGCCAGCAGCCCGGGTCGACAGGGTGGTTCACCCCTCCACTTT
TRBV6-5	few	NA	TRBJ1-1	CASTQGRWPTEAFF	TGTGCCAGCACCCAGGGGAGATGGCCCACTGAAGCTTTCTTT